This T cell receptor (beta chain) was sequenced in a study of CD8+CD57+ T cells in acquired aplastic anemia (dated by TCRdb to between 2017 and 2018). Regarding the study in general: A mean of approximately 3 ug of DNA, ranging from about 0.19 to 27.4 ug, was extracted from sorted CD4+ and CD8+ cells. CD8+CD57+ expansion was defined as a frequency above the mean frequency observed in healthy subjects. Overall study results and their limits: No significant difference in CD8+ Simpson's diversity was found between patients and healthy controls (P=0.060). Roughly 30 CD8+ CDR3 sequences were found to be shared between patients and controls, but these sequences appeared to be highly expressed in patients and within the immunodominant clones of the patients.

Genomic DNA served as template for TCR beta VDJ combination and CDR3 sequence profiling. TCR repertoire sequencing was run on an Illumina HiSeq 2000. Per the authors' processing: TRBV/TRBJ rearrangement plots, CDR3 size and DJ length profiles, and Simpson's diversity index were used to assess repertoires. Whichever DNA sequence was most abundant in the deep sequencing data was defined as the immunodominant clone. CDR3 amino acid sequences were checked for sharing across subjects and were also compared against the VDJdb database and published repertoires. TCRdb reprocessing: public reads trimmed at Q25 with fastp, clones called with MiXCR, in-frame beta chains kept. Records with the same CDR3 protein are collapsed into one entry carrying the most frequent genes and DNA. The V and J calls, along with clone size, are taken from TCRdb and not from the paper's own processing. This sample holds more than 150,000 distinct CDR3 sequences; about 44% were observed only once. Approximately 13% of the sample rests with the top ten.

As encoded in the germline V gene, CDR1 is SGHRS while CDR2 is YFSETQ. The CDR3 sequence holds 12 residues, the cysteine and phenylalanine included. CDR3 DNA is the only sequence kept; it has 36 bases, read in frame from the first base. Flow cytometry had shown CD8+CD57+ cell expansion in the patients selected for sequencing. Severe acquired aplastic anemia was diagnosed in all patients according to International Study of Aplastic Anemia and Agranulocytosis and Camitta criteria. No therapy had been received by the patients at the time of blood sampling. The study deep-sequenced TCR repertoires of sorted CD4+ and CD8+ blood T cells from severe aplastic anemia patients and healthy subjects. Patients were enrolled under clinicaltrials.gov protocols 00001620, 01623167, 00001397, 00071045, 00081523 and 00961064 in the USA. Ficoll-Paque density gradient centrifugation was used to isolate peripheral blood mononuclear cells. Before DNA extraction, CD4+ and CD8+ T cells were sorted by FACS or by magnetic beads.

There are many counts of this clonotype. Its antigen is not yet known. Germline is not matched at one junction end, which may reflect a read error. Material: sorted CD4+, CD8+, or CD8+CD57+ T cells (not recorded which) from PBMCs. This sequence was found in a human donor with aplastic anemia. The V gene is TRBV5-1 and the J gene is TRBJ2-3; the D gene cannot be resolved reliably. The nucleotide sequence reads as follows: TGTGCCAGCAGCTTAGTGGCAGATACGCAGTATTTT. Its translation reads: CASSLVADTQYF.